A selection of T cell receptor beta chains follows, all from one sample in a study of blood T cell repertoires in COVID-19. Clones were sequenced by immunoSEQ multiplex PCR, and TCRdb holds only the in-frame ones, with some missing. The sample lists roughly 200,000 clones, around 90% occurring once. The sample was peripheral blood. Source of these receptors: a man between 18 and 35 years old with active or convalescent COVID-19. CDR3s include the opening cysteine and the closing phenylalanine or tryptophan. Fields, in order: clone size, D gene, V gene, J gene, CDR3 protein. D genes are given only for firm matches. Part of the rows lack a size; the others show once, few, many or a class for expanded clones.

few,-,TRBV30,TRBJ1-5,CACQKQGSQPQHF
-,-,TRBV18,TRBJ2-3,CASSPLDLTGGKDTQYF
-,TRBD1,TRBV9,TRBJ1-4,CASSVGKRGGGEKLFF
-,TRBD2,TRBV5-4,TRBJ2-7,CASSWGGRGMEQYF
-,TRBD1,TRBV11-2,TRBJ2-1,CASSLGGTDATNEQFF
-,-,TRBV7-6,TRBJ2-7,CASSLVGGSSYEQYF
-,-,TRBV5-4,TRBJ2-1,CASSLSQGIYNEQFF
-,-,TRBV3-1/TRBV3-2,TRBJ2-1,CASSPAGWVYNEQFF
-,TRBD1,TRBV10-2,TRBJ1-1,CASSGMTGVNTEAFF
-,-,TRBV18,TRBJ1-1,CASSPMLAGVGMNTEAFF
-,-,TRBV6-5,TRBJ1-3,CASSSGGDTIYF
-,-,TRBV5-6,TRBJ2-7,CASSPVSQAGYEQYF
-,-,TRBV5-1,TRBJ2-2,CASSLEPGTNTGELFF
-,TRBD2,TRBV2,TRBJ2-3,CASSGTSRFTDTQYF
-,-,TRBV6-5,TRBJ1-1,CASSTPGSWNTEAFF
-,-,TRBV2,TRBJ1-5,CASSELGGSNQPQHF
-,TRBD1,TRBV4-2,TRBJ1-5,CASSQDRAQPQHF
-,-,TRBV2,TRBJ2-1,CASSEMRGNRGKHSEQFF
-,TRBD2,TRBV4-2,TRBJ2-3,CASSQGTSGDGTDTQYF
-,TRBD2,TRBV29-1,TRBJ2-3,CSVGRTSGRGFSTDTQYF
-,-,TRBV21-1,TRBJ2-1,CASSHRDSPSPEQFF
-,-,TRBV9,TRBJ2-5,CASSVSQGQETQYF
-,-,TRBV4-1,TRBJ1-4,CASSQVGAREKLFF
-,-,TRBV2,TRBJ2-5,CASSNSPGLGGETQYF
-,TRBD2,TRBV13,TRBJ2-3,CASSWTTSGGNTDTQYF
-,-,TRBV28,TRBJ2-7,CASSSQGSTYEQYF
-,-,TRBV4-2,TRBJ2-3,CASSQDLGTPDTQYF
few,-,TRBV5-8,TRBJ1-2,CASSLGATNYGYTF
-,-,TRBV18,TRBJ1-1,CASSPTGFYPEAFF
-,TRBD1,TRBV19,TRBJ2-1,CATSTTLDREAYNEQFF
-,-,TRBV30,TRBJ2-7,CAWSVMQAGGSEQYF
-,-,TRBV11-2,TRBJ2-7,CASSIRQVMHEQYF
-,TRBD1,TRBV9,TRBJ2-2,CASSPRDRGSRELFF
-,-,TRBV7-8,TRBJ1-5,CASSSDGGNQPQHF
-,-,TRBV25-1,TRBJ1-2,CASRQGNYGYTF
-,-,TRBV20-1,TRBJ1-5,CSASFEVDNQPQHF
-,-,TRBV5-4,TRBJ2-4,CASSLSAGLKLAKNIQYF
-,TRBD1,TRBV5-8,TRBJ1-1,CASSAGQGVWDTEAFF
-,TRBD2,TRBV11-3,TRBJ2-1,CASSLGSSGYNEQFF
-,-,TRBV6-5,TRBJ2-2,CASSYGGGPGELFF
-,-,TRBV28,TRBJ2-1,CASSLLADLAQFF
few,TRBD1,TRBV12-3/TRBV12-4,TRBJ1-1,CASSLTGATEAFF
many,-,TRBV28,TRBJ2-3,CASSFFRVADTQYF
-,-,TRBV7-9,TRBJ1-1,CASRLNTEAFF
-,-,TRBV5-4,TRBJ2-3,CASTERETDTQYF
-,-,TRBV19,TRBJ1-5,CASSISATVHNQPQHF
-,TRBD2,TRBV6-4,TRBJ2-1,CASRATPGLVRNEQFF
-,-,TRBV13,TRBJ2-5,CASSPRDQETQYF
-,-,TRBV7-9,TRBJ1-4,CASSSSNEKLFF
-,TRBD1,TRBV27,TRBJ1-3,CATWTGTSGNTIYF
-,TRBD1,TRBV5-1,TRBJ1-2,CASSLRPGQGASRYGYTF
-,TRBD1,TRBV6-5,TRBJ1-5,CASSFNRGGNQPQHF
-,TRBD1,TRBV24-1,TRBJ1-5,CATSDPGQLNQPQHF
-,TRBD1,TRBV25-1,TRBJ1-3,CASSEVGTGLSGNTIYF
-,TRBD1,TRBV9,TRBJ2-7,CASSVGSGTGFNYEQYF
-,TRBD1,TRBV30,TRBJ1-6,CAWSQQGAGSPLHF
-,-,TRBV3-1/TRBV3-2,TRBJ2-3,CASNPDRDDTDTQYF
-,-,TRBV3-1/TRBV3-2,TRBJ2-3,CASSQVSGEDTQYF
-,TRBD1,TRBV19,TRBJ1-1,CATRTGNTEAFF
-,TRBD2,TRBV6-6,TRBJ2-7,CASSPSALRLAEPPYEQYF